This T cell receptor beta chain was sequenced during a study of blood T cell repertoires in COVID-19. Original methodology: Amplifying reference gene primers gave estimates of nucleated cell counts. Method: immunoSEQ multiplex PCR; TCRdb's copy keeps in-frame clones and lacks some. V and J calls and clone size come straight from that table; D and trimming were deduced from the DNA. The table records 200,000 to 300,000 clones, 83% of them present only once. V gave up 1 base and J gave up 5 bases, with 8 bases separating them. Germline CDR1 LNHNV, CDR2 YYDKDF (reference sequence). CDR3 size: 13 residues.

This chain uses TRBV15 with TRBJ2-5, with D possibly TRBD1 on 6 matching bases. Material for sequencing was peripheral blood. This sequence originates from a human donor in a cohort sampled during active COVID-19. CDR3 nucleotides: TGTGCCACCAGCAGAGCTAGGGGGGAGACCCAGTACTTC. It yields the protein CATSRARGETQYF. The entire variable domain, with the rest obtained from reference TRBV15 and TRBJ2-5, is as follows: DAMVIQNPRYQVTQFGKPVTLSCSQTLNHNVMYWYQQKSSQAPKLLFHYYDKDFNNEADTPDNFQSRRPNTSFCFLDIRSPGLGDTAMYLCATSRARGETQYFGPGTRLLVL.